A selection of T cell receptor beta chains follows, all from one sample in a study of glioma-infiltrating T cells after dendritic cell vaccination. Sequencing was performed with immunoSEQ multiplex PCR; in TCRdb, only in-frame clones are kept and a portion is missing. The data hold approximately 93,000 clones, with around 84% observed a single time. Source: blood, taken after dendritic cell vaccination. The origin of the receptors is a human donor with glioblastoma. The CDR3 runs from the conserved cysteine through the conserved F or W. D genes are given only for firm matches. A clone size is listed for some rows: how often the clone was seen (once, few, many), or a class if it is expanded.

d_call: .; j_call: TRBJ1-2; clone_size: few; cdr3_length: 15; v_call: TRBV27; cdr3_nt: TGTGCCAGCAGTTTAATCCCCGGGGGGGCGGACGGCTACACCTTC; cdr3_aa: CASSLIPGGADGYTF
d_call: TRBD1; j_call: TRBJ2-2; clone_size: .; cdr3_length: 16; v_call: TRBV11-1; cdr3_nt: TGTGCCAGCAGCGTGCGACAGGGGGCGCATACCGGGGAGCTGTTTTTT; cdr3_aa: CASSVRQGAHTGELFF
d_call: .; j_call: TRBJ1-2; clone_size: .; cdr3_length: 12; v_call: TRBV5-4; cdr3_nt: TGTGCCAGCAGCTTACAGGGCTATGGCTACACCTTC; cdr3_aa: CASSLQGYGYTF
d_call: .; j_call: TRBJ1-1; clone_size: once; cdr3_length: 19; v_call: TRBV27; cdr3_nt: TGTGCCAGCAGCCATAGCGGGTCAGGTCCAGGTGGGATGAACACTGAAGCTTTCTTT; cdr3_aa: CASSHSGSGPGGMNTEAFF
d_call: TRBD1; j_call: TRBJ2-3; clone_size: .; cdr3_length: 14; v_call: TRBV6-1; cdr3_nt: TGTGCCAGCAGTGAGACAGGGATCGCAGATACGCAGTATTTT; cdr3_aa: CASSETGIADTQYF
d_call: TRBD2; j_call: TRBJ2-3; clone_size: few; cdr3_length: 22; v_call: TRBV18; cdr3_nt: TGTGCCAGCTCACCACCCCGAGTGGCTAGCGGGAGGGCCCAGAATGGCACAGATACGCAGTATTTT; cdr3_aa: CASSPPRVASGRAQNGTDTQYF
d_call: TRBD2; j_call: TRBJ2-2; clone_size: once; cdr3_length: 15; v_call: TRBV7-6; cdr3_nt: TGTGCCAGCAGCTTAGAAGTTAGCGGGGCCGGGGAGCTGTTTTTT; cdr3_aa: CASSLEVSGAGELFF
d_call: TRBD1; j_call: TRBJ2-7; clone_size: .; cdr3_length: 16; v_call: TRBV18; cdr3_nt: TGTGCCAGCTCGCGTGGACAGGTCCCCACCATATACGAGCAGTACTTC; cdr3_aa: CASSRGQVPTIYEQYF
d_call: TRBD2; j_call: TRBJ2-1; clone_size: .; cdr3_length: 15; v_call: TRBV2; cdr3_nt: TGTGCCGGTTCCCCGACTAGCGGGAGTGGGAATGAGCAGTTCTTC; cdr3_aa: CAGSPTSGSGNEQFF
d_call: .; j_call: TRBJ2-7; clone_size: .; cdr3_length: 14; v_call: TRBV6-1; cdr3_nt: TGTGCCAGCAGCTGGGGGGGGGCCTCCTACGAGCAGTACTTC; cdr3_aa: CASSWGGASYEQYF
d_call: .; j_call: TRBJ2-2; clone_size: .; cdr3_length: 16; v_call: TRBV6-6; cdr3_nt: TGTGCCAGCAGATCACGCGTCGGGTTAAACACCGGGGAGCTGTTTTTT; cdr3_aa: CASRSRVGLNTGELFF
d_call: .; j_call: TRBJ2-1; clone_size: .; cdr3_length: 17; v_call: TRBV11-3; cdr3_nt: TGTGCCAGCAGCTTAGATAGTCGGCGGAGGGAATACAATGAGCAGTTCTTC; cdr3_aa: CASSLDSRRREYNEQFF
d_call: TRBD1; j_call: TRBJ1-2; clone_size: .; cdr3_length: 12; v_call: TRBV5-6; cdr3_nt: TGTGCCAGCAGCTTGGCCGGAGAAGGGGGCCTCTTC; cdr3_aa: CASSLAGEGGLF
d_call: TRBD2; j_call: TRBJ2-7; clone_size: .; cdr3_length: 18; v_call: TRBV5-1; cdr3_nt: TGCGCCAGCAGCTTATCCTTTAGCGGGACGGGCAAAGGCTACGAGCAGTACTTC; cdr3_aa: CASSLSFSGTGKGYEQYF
d_call: .; j_call: TRBJ1-2; clone_size: .; cdr3_length: 13; v_call: TRBV4-3; cdr3_nt: TGCGCCAGCAGCCAAGAAGTGGCCTATGGCTACACCTTC; cdr3_aa: CASSQEVAYGYTF
d_call: .; j_call: TRBJ1-5; clone_size: few; cdr3_length: 16; v_call: TRBV19; cdr3_nt: TGTGCCAGTAGTATAGATAGCCAGGGAGGCCATCAGCCCCAGCATTTT; cdr3_aa: CASSIDSQGGHQPQHF
d_call: TRBD1; j_call: TRBJ1-2; clone_size: .; cdr3_length: 18; v_call: TRBV7-2; cdr3_nt: TGTGCCAGCAGTTCAGGGGGCTTAGGCCCGGTGAGAGCATATGGCTACACCTTC; cdr3_aa: CASSSGGLGPVRAYGYTF
d_call: .; j_call: TRBJ1-3; clone_size: .; cdr3_length: 15; v_call: TRBV4-1; cdr3_nt: TGCGCCAGCAGCCAAGACAGGGGTACTGGAAACACCATATATTTT; cdr3_aa: CASSQDRGTGNTIYF
d_call: TRBD1; j_call: TRBJ2-6; clone_size: .; cdr3_length: 16; v_call: TRBV2; cdr3_nt: TGTGCCAGAGGGGACAGGGGGGCATCTGGGGCCAACGTCCTGACTTTC; cdr3_aa: CARGDRGASGANVLTF
d_call: .; j_call: TRBJ2-3; clone_size: few; cdr3_length: 15; v_call: TRBV6-4; cdr3_nt: TGTGCCAGCAGTGACGAGACGGGGGGCACAGATACGCAGTATTTT; cdr3_aa: CASSDETGGTDTQYF
d_call: TRBD1; j_call: TRBJ1-2; clone_size: .; cdr3_length: 13; v_call: TRBV27; cdr3_nt: TGTGCCAGCAGCAGGGGGTATGGCTATGGCTACACCTTC; cdr3_aa: CASSRGYGYGYTF
d_call: .; j_call: TRBJ2-4; clone_size: .; cdr3_length: 15; v_call: TRBV19; cdr3_nt: TGTGCCACCCGAAACGCGGAGCTAGCCAAAAACATTCAGTACTTC; cdr3_aa: CATRNAELAKNIQYF
d_call: .; j_call: TRBJ2-2; clone_size: .; cdr3_length: 15; v_call: TRBV27; cdr3_nt: TGTGCCAGCACCACTCGTAGGAGCACCACCGGGGAGCTGTTTTTT; cdr3_aa: CASTTRRSTTGELFF
d_call: .; j_call: TRBJ2-5; clone_size: .; cdr3_length: 13; v_call: TRBV7-8; cdr3_nt: TGTGCCAGCAGCTTAGCTAGGGGGGAGACCCAGTACTTC; cdr3_aa: CASSLARGETQYF
d_call: .; j_call: TRBJ1-5; clone_size: .; cdr3_length: 15; v_call: TRBV6-1; cdr3_nt: TGTGCCAGCAGTGAACAGGGTAGGAGCAATCAGCCCCAGCATTTT; cdr3_aa: CASSEQGRSNQPQHF
d_call: .; j_call: TRBJ2-7; clone_size: few; cdr3_length: 13; v_call: TRBV7-8; cdr3_nt: TGTGCCAGCAGCCCCTGGACAATCTACGAGCAGTACTTC; cdr3_aa: CASSPWTIYEQYF
d_call: TRBD1; j_call: TRBJ1-4; clone_size: .; cdr3_length: 15; v_call: TRBV9; cdr3_nt: TGTGCCAGCAGCGCGGGAGACAGGGGTCTGGAAAAACTGTTTTTT; cdr3_aa: CASSAGDRGLEKLFF
d_call: .; j_call: TRBJ2-2; clone_size: .; cdr3_length: 16; v_call: TRBV5-1; cdr3_nt: TGCGCCAGCAGCTTGGGCAGGGTTTCGAACACCGGGGAGCTGTTTTTT; cdr3_aa: CASSLGRVSNTGELFF
d_call: .; j_call: TRBJ2-7; clone_size: .; cdr3_length: 15; v_call: TRBV11-2; cdr3_nt: TGTGCCAGCAGCCGGGAGGGACAGGGTCGCTACGAGCAGTACTTC; cdr3_aa: CASSREGQGRYEQYF
d_call: TRBD2; j_call: TRBJ2-7; clone_size: .; cdr3_length: 15; v_call: TRBV9; cdr3_nt: TGTGCCAGCAGCTCGAGCGGGGGGCCCGCCTACGAGCAGTACTTC; cdr3_aa: CASSSSGGPAYEQYF
d_call: .; j_call: TRBJ2-3; clone_size: .; cdr3_length: 12; v_call: TRBV5-4; cdr3_nt: TGTGCCAGCAGCTTGGCCGCAGATACGCAGTATTTT; cdr3_aa: CASSLAADTQYF
d_call: .; j_call: TRBJ2-2; clone_size: .; cdr3_length: 12; v_call: TRBV2; cdr3_nt: TGTGCCAGCTTTGAGGTTGACGGGGAGCTGTTTTTT; cdr3_aa: CASFEVDGELFF
d_call: TRBD1; j_call: TRBJ1-5; clone_size: .; cdr3_length: 15; v_call: TRBV2; cdr3_nt: TGTGCCAGCAGTCGCGACAGGGTTGGCAATCAGCCCCAGCATTTT; cdr3_aa: CASSRDRVGNQPQHF
d_call: .; j_call: TRBJ2-1; clone_size: .; cdr3_length: 16; v_call: TRBV5-4; cdr3_nt: TGTGCCAGCAGCTTGGGGTTTAGCGGTAAATACAATGAGCAGTTCTTC; cdr3_aa: CASSLGFSGKYNEQFF
d_call: TRBD2; j_call: TRBJ2-2; clone_size: once; cdr3_length: 18; v_call: TRBV4-2; cdr3_nt: TGTGCCAGCAGCCAAGAGAGCGGGAGGGTCGCGAACACCGGGGAGCTGTTTTTT; cdr3_aa: CASSQESGRVANTGELFF
d_call: .; j_call: TRBJ1-1; clone_size: .; cdr3_length: 13; v_call: TRBV9; cdr3_nt: TGTGCCAGCAGTGTCGGGTCACGGACAGAAGCTTTCTTT; cdr3_aa: CASSVGSRTEAFF
d_call: TRBD1; j_call: TRBJ1-3; clone_size: .; cdr3_length: 17; v_call: TRBV10-3; cdr3_nt: TGTGCCATCAGTGAGTCCGAACCCGACAGGGTAGGAAACACCATATATTTT; cdr3_aa: CAISESEPDRVGNTIYF
d_call: .; j_call: TRBJ1-1; clone_size: .; cdr3_length: 14; v_call: TRBV27; cdr3_nt: TGTGCCAGCAGTTTTGGAGTGATGAACACTGAAGCTTTCTTT; cdr3_aa: CASSFGVMNTEAFF
d_call: TRBD1; j_call: TRBJ2-7; clone_size: .; cdr3_length: 13; v_call: TRBV6-6; cdr3_nt: TGTGCCAGCACCCAGAGGACAGGGGCTGAGCAGTACTTC; cdr3_aa: CASTQRTGAEQYF
d_call: .; j_call: TRBJ2-2; clone_size: .; cdr3_length: 13; v_call: TRBV5-6; cdr3_nt: TGTGCCAGCAGCTCGGTCATTCCCGGGGAGCTGTTTTTT; cdr3_aa: CASSSVIPGELFF
d_call: TRBD2; j_call: TRBJ2-1; clone_size: .; cdr3_length: 16; v_call: TRBV11-3; cdr3_nt: TGTGCCAGCAGCTTAGACTCCCTAGCGGGGCGCAATGAGCAGTTCTTC; cdr3_aa: CASSLDSLAGRNEQFF
d_call: TRBD1; j_call: TRBJ2-5; clone_size: .; cdr3_length: 14; v_call: TRBV27; cdr3_nt: TGTGCCAGCAGTATGGACAGGGGGGAAGAGACCCAGTACTTC; cdr3_aa: CASSMDRGEETQYF
d_call: .; j_call: TRBJ2-3; clone_size: .; cdr3_length: 15; v_call: TRBV7-3; cdr3_nt: TGTGCCAGCAGCTTAGAGGGAAGGTCGGCAGATACGCAGTATTTT; cdr3_aa: CASSLEGRSADTQYF
d_call: .; j_call: TRBJ2-5; clone_size: .; cdr3_length: 13; v_call: TRBV7-3; cdr3_nt: TGTGCCAGCAGCTTGGGACACTGGGAGACCCAGTACTTC; cdr3_aa: CASSLGHWETQYF
d_call: .; j_call: TRBJ2-3; clone_size: .; cdr3_length: 18; v_call: TRBV5-1; cdr3_nt: TGCGCCAGCAGCCAAAGTGGGGGACGGGGGTCGGGCACAGATACGCAGTATTTT; cdr3_aa: CASSQSGGRGSGTDTQYF
d_call: .; j_call: TRBJ2-7; clone_size: few; cdr3_length: 13; v_call: TRBV19; cdr3_nt: TGTGCCAGTATTCAATCGACAGGTGGCGAGCAGTACTTC; cdr3_aa: CASIQSTGGEQYF
d_call: TRBD2; j_call: TRBJ2-3; clone_size: .; cdr3_length: 16; v_call: TRBV28; cdr3_nt: TGTGCCAGCAGTTCCATAGCGGGAGGGGGGCAGGATACGCAGTATTTT; cdr3_aa: CASSSIAGGGQDTQYF
d_call: .; j_call: TRBJ2-5; clone_size: .; cdr3_length: 13; v_call: TRBV6-5; cdr3_nt: TGTGCCAGCACGGGCAGAACGGGGGAGACCCAGTACTTC; cdr3_aa: CASTGRTGETQYF
d_call: TRBD1; j_call: TRBJ2-3; clone_size: once; cdr3_length: 16; v_call: TRBV28; cdr3_nt: TGTGCCAGCAGTTTATCGGGGGCAGGGGGCAAAGATACGCAGTATTTT; cdr3_aa: CASSLSGAGGKDTQYF